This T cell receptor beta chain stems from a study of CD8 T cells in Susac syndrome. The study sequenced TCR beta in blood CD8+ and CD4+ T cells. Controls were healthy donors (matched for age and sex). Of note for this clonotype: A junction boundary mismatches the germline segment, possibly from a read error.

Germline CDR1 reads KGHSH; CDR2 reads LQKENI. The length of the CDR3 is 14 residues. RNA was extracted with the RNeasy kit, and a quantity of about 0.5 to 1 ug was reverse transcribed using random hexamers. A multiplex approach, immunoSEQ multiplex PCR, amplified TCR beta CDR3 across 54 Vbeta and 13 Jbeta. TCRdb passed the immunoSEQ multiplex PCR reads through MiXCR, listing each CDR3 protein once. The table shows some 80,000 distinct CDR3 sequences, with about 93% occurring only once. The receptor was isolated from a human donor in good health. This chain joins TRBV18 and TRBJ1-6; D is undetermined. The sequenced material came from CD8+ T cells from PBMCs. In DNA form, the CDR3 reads TGTGCCAGCTCACCACAGGTCTATAATTCTCCCCTCCACTTT. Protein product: CASSPQVYNSPLHF. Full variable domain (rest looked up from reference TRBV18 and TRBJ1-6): NAGVMQNPRHLVRRRGQEARLRCSPMKGHSHVYWYRQLPEEGLKFMVYLQKENIIDESGMPKERFSAEFPKEGPSILRIQQVVRGDSAAYFCASSPQVYNSPLHFGNGTRLTVT.